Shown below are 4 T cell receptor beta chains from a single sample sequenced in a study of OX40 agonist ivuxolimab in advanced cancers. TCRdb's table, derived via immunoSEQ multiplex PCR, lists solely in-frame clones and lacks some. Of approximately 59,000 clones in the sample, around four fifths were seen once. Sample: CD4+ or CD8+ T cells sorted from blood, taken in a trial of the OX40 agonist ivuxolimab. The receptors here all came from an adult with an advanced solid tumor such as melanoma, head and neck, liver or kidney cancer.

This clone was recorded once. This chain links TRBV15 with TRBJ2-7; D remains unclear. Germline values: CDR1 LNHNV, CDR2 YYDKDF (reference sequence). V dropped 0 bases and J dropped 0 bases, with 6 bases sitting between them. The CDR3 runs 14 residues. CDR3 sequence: CATSRDMSSYEQYF. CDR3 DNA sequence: TGTGCCACCAGCAGAGATATGAGCTCCTACGAGCAGTACTTC.

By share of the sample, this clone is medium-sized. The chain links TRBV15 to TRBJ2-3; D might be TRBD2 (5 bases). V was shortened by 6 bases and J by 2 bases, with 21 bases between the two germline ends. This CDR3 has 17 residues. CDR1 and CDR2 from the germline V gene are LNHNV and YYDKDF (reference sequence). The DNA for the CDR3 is TGTGCCACCAGGCATGGCGAGGAAGGGAGAGACACAGATACGCAGTATTTT. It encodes CATRHGEEGRDTDTQYF.

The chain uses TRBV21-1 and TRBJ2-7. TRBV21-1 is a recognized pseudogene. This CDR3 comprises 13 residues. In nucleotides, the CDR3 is TGTGCCAGCAGAACGGTCAGCTCCTACGAGCAGTACTTC. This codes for CASRTVSSYEQYF.

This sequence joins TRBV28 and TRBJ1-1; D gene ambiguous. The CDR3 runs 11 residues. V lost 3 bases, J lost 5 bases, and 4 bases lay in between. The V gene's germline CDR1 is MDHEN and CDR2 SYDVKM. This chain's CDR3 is CASSFSTEAFF. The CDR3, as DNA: TGTGCCAGCAGTTTTTCAACTGAAGCTTTCTTT.